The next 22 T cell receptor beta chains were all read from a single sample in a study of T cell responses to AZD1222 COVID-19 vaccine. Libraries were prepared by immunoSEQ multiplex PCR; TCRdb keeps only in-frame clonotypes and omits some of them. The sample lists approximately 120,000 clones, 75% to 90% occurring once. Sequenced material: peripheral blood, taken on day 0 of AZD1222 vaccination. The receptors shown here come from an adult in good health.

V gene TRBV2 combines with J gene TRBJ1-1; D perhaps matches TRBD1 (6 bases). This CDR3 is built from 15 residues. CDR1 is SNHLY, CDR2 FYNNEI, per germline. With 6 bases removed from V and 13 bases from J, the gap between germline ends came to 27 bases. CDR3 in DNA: TGTGCCAGCAGGACGGCGGGACGTAGGGGGTCAGAGGGTTTCTTT. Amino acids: CASRTAGRRGSEGFF.

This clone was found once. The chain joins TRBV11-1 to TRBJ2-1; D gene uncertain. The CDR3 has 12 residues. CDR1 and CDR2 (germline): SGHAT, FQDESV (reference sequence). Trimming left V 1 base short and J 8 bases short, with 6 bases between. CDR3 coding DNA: TGTGCCAGCAGCTTAGACCGGGATGAGCAGTTCTTC. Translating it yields CASSLDRDEQFF.

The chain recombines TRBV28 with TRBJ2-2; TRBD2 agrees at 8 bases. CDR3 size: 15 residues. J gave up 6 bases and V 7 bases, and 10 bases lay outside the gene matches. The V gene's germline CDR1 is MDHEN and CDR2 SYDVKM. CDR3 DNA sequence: TGTGCCAGCACCCGGGGGGGGTTAGGCGCCGGGGAGCTGTTTTTT. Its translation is CASTRGGLGAGELFF.

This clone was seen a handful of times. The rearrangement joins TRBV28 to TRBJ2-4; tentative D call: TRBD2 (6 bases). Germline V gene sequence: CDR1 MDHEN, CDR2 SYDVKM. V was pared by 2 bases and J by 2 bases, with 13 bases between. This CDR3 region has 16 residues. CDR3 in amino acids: CASSLRRDLTKNIQYF. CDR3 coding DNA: TGTGCCAGCAGTTTACGGCGGGATCTAACCAAAAACATTCAGTACTTC.

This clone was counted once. CDR3 amino acids: CASSSPGSTDTQYF. In nucleotides, the CDR3 is TGTGCCAGCAGTTCCCCCGGGAGCACAGATACGCAGTATTTT. This rearrangement joins TRBV6-5 to TRBJ2-3; D is unresolved. The CDR3 length is 14 residues. V lost 4 bases, J lost 0 bases, and 8 bases lay in between. Germline-derived CDR1 and CDR2 are MNHEY and SVGAGI.

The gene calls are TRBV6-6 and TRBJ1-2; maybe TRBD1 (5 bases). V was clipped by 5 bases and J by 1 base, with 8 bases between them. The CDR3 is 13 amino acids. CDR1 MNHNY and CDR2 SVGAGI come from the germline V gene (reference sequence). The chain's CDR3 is CASSHDSNYGYTF. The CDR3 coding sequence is TGTGCCAGCAGTCACGACAGTAACTATGGCTACACCTTC.

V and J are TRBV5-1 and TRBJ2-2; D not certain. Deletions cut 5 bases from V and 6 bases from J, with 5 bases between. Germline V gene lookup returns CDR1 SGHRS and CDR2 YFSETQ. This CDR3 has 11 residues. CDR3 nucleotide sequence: TGCGCCAGCAGGGTCTCCGGGGAGCTGTTTTTT. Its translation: CASRVSGELFF.

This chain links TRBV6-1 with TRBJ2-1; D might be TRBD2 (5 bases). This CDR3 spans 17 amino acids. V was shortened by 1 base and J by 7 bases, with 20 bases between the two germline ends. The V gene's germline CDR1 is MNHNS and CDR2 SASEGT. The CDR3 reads CASSEGVAPRTRNEQFF. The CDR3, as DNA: TGTGCCAGCAGTGAAGGGGTGGCCCCCAGGACTCGGAATGAGCAGTTCTTC.

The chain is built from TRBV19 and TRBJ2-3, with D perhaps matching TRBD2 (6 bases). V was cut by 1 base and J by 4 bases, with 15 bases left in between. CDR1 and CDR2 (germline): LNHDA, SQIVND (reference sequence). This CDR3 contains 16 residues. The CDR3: CASSIVGGSGADTQYF. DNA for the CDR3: TGTGCCAGTAGTATAGTAGGAGGGTCTGGAGCAGATACGCAGTATTTT.

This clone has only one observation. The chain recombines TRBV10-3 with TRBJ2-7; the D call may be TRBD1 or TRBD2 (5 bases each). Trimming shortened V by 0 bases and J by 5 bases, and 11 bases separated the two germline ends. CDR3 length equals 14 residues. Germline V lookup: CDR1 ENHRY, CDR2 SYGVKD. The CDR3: CAISESRQGHEQYF. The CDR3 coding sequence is TGTGCCATCAGTGAGTCGCGTCAGGGACACGAGCAGTACTTC.

The CDR3 DNA sequence: TGTGCCAGCAGGCAGGGTCGTCTCGAAAAACTGTTTTTT. Translating gives CASRQGRLEKLFF. This chain links TRBV2 with TRBJ1-4, with a weak D call TRBD1 (5 bases). Germline V gene data show CDR1 as SNHLY and CDR2 as FYNNEI. Trimming removed 6 bases from V and 8 bases from J, with 13 bases in between. The CDR3 has 13 amino acids.

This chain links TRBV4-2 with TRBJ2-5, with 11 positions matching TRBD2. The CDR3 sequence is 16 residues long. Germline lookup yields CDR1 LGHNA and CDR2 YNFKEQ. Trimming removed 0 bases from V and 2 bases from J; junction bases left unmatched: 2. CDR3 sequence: CASSQELAGVQETQYF. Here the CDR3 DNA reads TGTGCCAGCAGCCAAGAACTAGCGGGGGTACAAGAGACCCAGTACTTC.

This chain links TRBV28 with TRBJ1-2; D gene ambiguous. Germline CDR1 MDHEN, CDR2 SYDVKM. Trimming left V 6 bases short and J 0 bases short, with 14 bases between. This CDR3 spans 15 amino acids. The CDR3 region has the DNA TGTGCCAGCAGGAAGGAACACAAATCTAACTATGGCTACACCTTC. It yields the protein CASRKEHKSNYGYTF.

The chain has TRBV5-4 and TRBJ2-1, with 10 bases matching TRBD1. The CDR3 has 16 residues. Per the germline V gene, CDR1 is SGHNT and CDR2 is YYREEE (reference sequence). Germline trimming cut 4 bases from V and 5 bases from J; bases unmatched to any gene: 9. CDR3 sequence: CASSPRTGGVHNEQFF. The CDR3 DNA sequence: TGTGCCAGCAGCCCGCGGACAGGGGGGGTTCACAATGAGCAGTTCTTC.

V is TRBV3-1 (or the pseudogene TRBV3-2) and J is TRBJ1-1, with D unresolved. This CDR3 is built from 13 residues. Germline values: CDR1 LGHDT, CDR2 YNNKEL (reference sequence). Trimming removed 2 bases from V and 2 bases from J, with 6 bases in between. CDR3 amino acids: CASSQSSNTEAFF. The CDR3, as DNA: TGTGCCAGCAGCCAATCCAGCAACACTGAAGCTTTCTTT.

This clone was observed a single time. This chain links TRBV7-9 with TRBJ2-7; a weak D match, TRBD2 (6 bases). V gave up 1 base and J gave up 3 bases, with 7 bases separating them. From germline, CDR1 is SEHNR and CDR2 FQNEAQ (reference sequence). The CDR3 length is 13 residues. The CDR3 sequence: CASSLVGGYEQYF. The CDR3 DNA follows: TGTGCCAGCAGCTTAGTCGGGGGCTACGAGCAGTACTTC.

CDR3 coding DNA: TGTGCCAGCAGTTTAGGAGGGGGCAGCAATCAGCCCCAGCATTTT. Its protein is CASSLGGGSNQPQHF. The chain has TRBV28 and TRBJ1-5; 7 bases agree with TRBD1. Germline V gene sequence: CDR1 MDHEN, CDR2 SYDVKM. V lost 2 bases to trimming and J lost 1 base; unmatched junction nucleotides: 2. This CDR3 has 15 amino acids.

The CDR3 loop is CASTEGQGAIYEQYF. CDR3 sequence (DNA): TGTGCCAGCACTGAAGGGCAAGGGGCAATCTACGAGCAGTACTTC. The gene calls are TRBV27 and TRBJ2-7, with D maybe TRBD1 (5 bases). The CDR3 sequence is 15 residues long. V was pared by 7 bases and J by 3 bases, with 19 bases between. CDR1 and CDR2 from the germline V gene are MNHEY and SMNVEV (reference sequence).

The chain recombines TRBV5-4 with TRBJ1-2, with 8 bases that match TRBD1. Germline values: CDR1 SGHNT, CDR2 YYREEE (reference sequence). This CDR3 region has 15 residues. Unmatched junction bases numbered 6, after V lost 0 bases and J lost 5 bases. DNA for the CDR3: TGTGCCAGCAGCTTGGATACAGGGGGTATTTATGGCTACACCTTC. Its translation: CASSLDTGGIYGYTF. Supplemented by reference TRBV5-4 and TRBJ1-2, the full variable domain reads ETGVTQSPTHLIKTRGQQVTLRCSSQSGHNTVSWYQQALGQGPQFIFQYYREEENGRGNFPPRFSGLQFPNYSSELNVNALELDDSALYLCASSLDTGGIYGYTFGSGTRLTVV.

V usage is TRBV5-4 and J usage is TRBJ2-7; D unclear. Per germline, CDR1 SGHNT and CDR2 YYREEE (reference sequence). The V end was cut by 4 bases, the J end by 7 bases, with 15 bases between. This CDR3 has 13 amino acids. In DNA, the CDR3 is TGTGCCAGCAGCCAGTCGGCAGTAGGGGAGCAGTACTTC. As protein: CASSQSAVGEQYF.

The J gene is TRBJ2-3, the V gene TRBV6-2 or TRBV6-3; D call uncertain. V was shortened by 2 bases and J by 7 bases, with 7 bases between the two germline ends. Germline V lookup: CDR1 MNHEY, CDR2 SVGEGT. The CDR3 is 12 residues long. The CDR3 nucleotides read TGTGCCAGCAGTTACGGTCCGAATACGCAGTATTTT. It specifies CASSYGPNTQYF.

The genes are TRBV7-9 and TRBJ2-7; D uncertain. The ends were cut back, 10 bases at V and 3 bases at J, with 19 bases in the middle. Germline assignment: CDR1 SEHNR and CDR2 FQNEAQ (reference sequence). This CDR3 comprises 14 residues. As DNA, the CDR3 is TGTGCCACCACCGGCCTACATGAAAACTACGAGCAGTACTTC. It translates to CATTGLHENYEQYF.